The next 28 T cell receptor beta chains were all read from a single sample in a study of control samples from healthy donors and cancer patients. Produced via immunoSEQ multiplex PCR; TCRdb's table is partial and in-frame only. In the table there are 55,000 to 65,000 clones, 87% of which are singletons. The sample consisted of PBMCs. The origin of the receptors is a woman in her sixties or seventies with lung cancer.

For the CDR3, the DNA is TGTGCCAGCAGTGTTCGACAGGGGAACACCGGGGAGCTGTTTTTT. Protein: CASSVRQGNTGELFF. This chain uses TRBV2 with TRBJ2-2, with 7 bases identical to TRBD1. V lost 4 bases to trimming and J lost 1 base; unmatched junction nucleotides: 3. This CDR3 is built from 15 residues. Germline CDR1 is SNHLY and CDR2 is FYNNEI.

In its sample, this clone is medium-sized. V is TRBV7-3 and J is TRBJ2-3; 12 bases line up with TRBD2. Trimming cost V 5 bases and J 6 bases; bases outside gene matches: 6. This CDR3 has 15 residues. The germline CDR1 and CDR2 sequences are SGHTA and FQGTGA. CDR3 coding DNA: TGTGCCAGCAGCCCGCTAGCGGGGGGGCCGGATACGCAGTATTTT. Amino acids: CASSPLAGGPDTQYF. The variable domain in full, with the rest retrieved from reference TRBV7-3 and TRBJ2-3, is GAGVSQTPSNKVTEKGKYVELRCDPISGHTALYWYRQSLGQGPEFLIYFQGTGAADDSGLPNDRFFAVRPEGSVSTLKIQRTERGDSAVYLCASSPLAGGPDTQYFGPGTRLTVL.

V is TRBV7-2 and J is TRBJ1-1; 8 bases line up with TRBD1. This CDR3 is built from 14 residues. The V segment lost 2 bases and the J segment 5 bases; nucleotides outside the gene matches: 4. Germline V CDR1 and CDR2: SGHTA, FQGNSA. For the CDR3, the DNA is TGTGCCAGCAGCTTACAGGGGGCCAGGACTGAAGCTTTCTTT. Its translation: CASSLQGARTEAFF.

The J gene is TRBJ2-7, the V gene TRBV9; D perhaps matches TRBD2 (6 bases). V was cut by 0 bases and J by 0 bases, with 10 bases left in between. The CDR3 covers 15 residues. Germline V gene data show CDR1 as SGDLS and CDR2 as YYNGEE. CDR3 in DNA: TGTGCCAGCAGCGTAGGGGACGGGAGCTCCTACGAGCAGTACTTC. Residues: CASSVGDGSSYEQYF.

V usage is TRBV6-6 and J usage is TRBJ2-5, with D unresolved. The CDR3 length is 12 residues. V shed 0 bases and J shed 4 bases, with 3 bases lying between them. CDR1 and CDR2 from the germline V gene are MNHNY and SVGAGI (reference sequence). The CDR3 sequence is CASSYSRETQYF. As DNA, the CDR3 is TGTGCCAGCAGTTACTCGAGAGAGACCCAGTACTTC.

The V call is TRBV10-3, the J call TRBJ1-1; no clear D gene. The CDR3 runs 12 residues. CDR1 is ENHRY and CDR2 is SYGVKD in the germline V gene. The V and J ends lost 4 bases and 1 base respectively, with 4 bases between them. CDR3 DNA sequence: TGTGCCATCAGTGTAGGGAACACTGAAGCTTTCTTT. Translation gives CAISVGNTEAFF.

The V gene is TRBV5-5, the J gene TRBJ2-7, with 8 bases that match TRBD2. The junction had 9 bases not matched to a gene; V was cut back by 5 bases and J by 2 bases. Germline V gene data show CDR1 as SGHKS and CDR2 as YYEKEE (reference sequence). This CDR3 region has 15 residues. Here the CDR3 reads CASSQISGDTYEQYF. CDR3 nucleotides: TGTGCCAGCAGTCAGATTAGCGGGGACACCTACGAGCAGTACTTC.

The chain couples TRBV12-3 or TRBV12-4 to TRBJ2-3; no firm D call. V was cut by 1 base and J by 9 bases, with 11 bases left in between. The CDR3 covers 13 residues. The CDR3 loop is CASSLEVVRTQYF. The DNA of the CDR3 is TGTGCCAGCAGTTTAGAGGTGGTGCGCACGCAGTATTTT.

This sequence joins TRBV5-1 and TRBJ2-3; a possible D gene is TRBD1 (5 bases). The ends were cut back, 2 bases at V and 1 base at J, with 11 bases in the middle. The germline gives CDR1 SGHRS, CDR2 YFSETQ. The CDR3 has 15 amino acids. CDR3 sequence (DNA): TGCGCCAGCAGCTTTCAGGGTCTCCGCACAGATACGCAGTATTTT. This translates into CASSFQGLRTDTQYF.

The genes are TRBV3-1 (or the pseudogene TRBV3-2) and TRBJ1-4; no clear D gene. With 6 bases removed from V and 3 bases from J, the gap between germline ends came to 14 bases. CDR1 LGHDT and CDR2 YNNKEL come from the germline V gene (reference sequence). The length of the CDR3 is 15 residues. CDR3 sequence (DNA): TGTGCCAGCAGACCCGCCGGAGGAGCTAATGAAAAACTGTTTTTT. Protein product: CASRPAGGANEKLFF.

This clone is medium-sized by share. The chain joins TRBV6-5 to TRBJ2-7; unclear D gene. V was cut by 0 bases and J by 1 base, with 10 bases left in between. CDR3 length: 15 residues. Germline values: CDR1 MNHEY, CDR2 SVGAGI. CDR3 sequence reads: CASSYSGAGSYEQYF. The CDR3 DNA reads TGTGCCAGCAGTTACTCCGGCGCTGGGTCCTACGAGCAGTACTTC.

The chain links TRBV5-4 to TRBJ2-6; tentatively, D is TRBD2 (6 bases). The CDR3 consists of 15 residues. Trimming took off 4 bases at V and 0 bases at J, with 8 bases between the two ends. Germline assignment: CDR1 SGHNT and CDR2 YYREEE (reference sequence). The CDR3 loop is CASSQEGSGANVLTF. The CDR3 DNA reads TGTGCCAGCAGCCAGGAGGGCTCTGGGGCCAACGTCCTGACTTTC.

The rearrangement links TRBV9 to TRBJ1-2, with 9 positions matching TRBD1. This CDR3 contains 16 residues. Germline V CDR1 and CDR2: SGDLS, YYNGEE. V lost 1 base and J lost 1; bases outside the gene matches: 5. CDR3 in amino acids: CASSVLGQGGNYGYTF. CDR3 DNA: TGTGCCAGCAGCGTACTGGGACAGGGAGGTAACTATGGCTACACCTTC. The full variable domain, its missing parts supplied by reference TRBV9 and TRBJ1-2, is DSGVTQTPKHLITATGQRVTLRCSPRSGDLSVYWYQQSLDQGLQFLIQYYNGEERAKGNILERFSAQQFPDLHSELNLSSLELGDSALYFCASSVLGQGGNYGYTFGSGTRLTVV.

This sequence joins TRBV27 and TRBJ1-5; D is unclear. V lost 3 bases, J lost 1 base, and 10 bases lay in between. CDR1 is MNHEY and CDR2 is SMNVEV in the germline V gene (reference sequence). The CDR3 has 15 residues. The DNA of the CDR3 is TGTGCCAGCAGTTTGGTTCCGCTCAGCAATCAGCCCCAGCATTTT. This codes for CASSLVPLSNQPQHF.

The rearrangement joins TRBV19 to TRBJ1-5; possibly TRBD1 for D (5 bases). The CDR3 sequence is 14 residues long. CDR1 is LNHDA and CDR2 is SQIVND in the germline V gene (reference sequence). V lost 6 bases and J lost 0, with 9 bases in between. The chain's CDR3 is CASRGPNSNQPQHF. DNA of the CDR3: TGTGCCAGTAGGGGACCTAATAGCAATCAGCCCCAGCATTTT.

The V call is TRBV3-1 (or the pseudogene TRBV3-2), the J call TRBJ2-3; TRBD2 agrees at 12 bases. The germline V gene encodes CDR1 LGHDT and CDR2 YNNKEL (reference sequence). There are 15 residues in the CDR3. V shed 4 bases, J shed 14 bases, and the junction held 13 bases outside the gene matches. CDR3 in amino acids: CASSPQRTSGELRYF. CDR3 sequence (DNA): TGTGCCAGCAGCCCCCAACGGACTAGCGGGGAATTGCGGTATTTT.

The V and J genes are TRBV28 and TRBJ2-7; possibly TRBD1 for D (5 bases). This CDR3 has 14 residues. Germline V lookup: CDR1 MDHEN, CDR2 SYDVKM. Between the trimmed V and J ends, which lost 7 bases and 3 bases, there was a span of 16 bases. CDR3 residues: CASTNPGPIYEQYF. The CDR3 bases are TGTGCCAGCACGAATCCAGGGCCCATCTACGAGCAGTACTTC.

The genes are TRBV19 and TRBJ1-2; 7 nucleotides match TRBD1. V lost 8 bases to trimming and J lost 4 bases; unmatched junction nucleotides: 13. CDR1 and CDR2 (germline): LNHDA, SQIVND (reference sequence). The CDR3 contains 15 residues. The CDR3 region is CASSLTSQGGYGYTF. The CDR3 nucleotides read TGTGCCAGTTCATTAACCTCTCAGGGGGGCTATGGCTACACCTTC.

This chain joins TRBV7-8 and TRBJ2-5, with a weak D call TRBD2 (6 bases). The CDR3 runs to 12 residues. Trimming removed 5 bases from V and 5 bases from J, with 9 bases in between. The germline V gene encodes CDR1 SGHVS and CDR2 FQNEAQ. The CDR3 nucleotides are TGTGCCAGCAGCCGCCGGGAGGAGACCCAGTACTTC. It translates to CASSRREETQYF.

The V gene is TRBV5-5, the J gene TRBJ1-3; 9 bases match TRBD1. Germline CDR1 and CDR2: SGHKS and YYEKEE (reference sequence). V was pared by 4 bases and J by 3 bases, with 8 bases of the junction left unmatched. The CDR3 length is 16 residues. CDR3 sequence: CASSVTGGAGGNTIYF. In DNA form, the CDR3 reads TGTGCCAGCAGCGTAACAGGGGGCGCCGGTGGAAACACCATATATTTT.

The CDR3 sequence is CASSFSSSYGYTF. The CDR3 DNA reads as TGTGCCAGCAGCTTTTCCAGCTCCTATGGCTACACCTTC. The chain links TRBV7-2 to TRBJ1-2; D is unclear. Germline V gene sequence: CDR1 SGHTA, CDR2 FQGNSA. CDR3 size: 13 residues. V was shortened by 3 bases and J by 4 bases, with 9 bases between the two germline ends. Combining the CDR3 with reference TRBV7-2 and TRBJ1-2 gives the whole variable domain GAGVSQSPSNKVTEKGKDVELRCDPISGHTALYWYRQSLGQGLEFLIYFQGNSAPDKSGLPSDRFSAERTGGSVSTLTIQRTQQEDSAVYLCASSFSSSYGYTFGSGTRLTVV.

The chain has TRBV15 and TRBJ1-1; D is perhaps TRBD1 (5 bases). The CDR3 sequence is 15 residues long. The V gene lost 0 bases and the J gene lost 1 base, with 9 bases spanning the gap. The V gene's germline CDR1 is LNHNV and CDR2 YYDKDF (reference sequence). Here the CDR3 DNA reads TGTGCCACCAGCAGAGATCGTGGGGCGAACACTGAAGCTTTCTTT. Protein sequence: CATSRDRGANTEAFF.

This sequence joins TRBV5-4 and TRBJ1-4; D call uncertain. This CDR3 is built from 13 residues. Per germline, CDR1 SGHNT and CDR2 YYREEE (reference sequence). V lost 4 bases, J lost 3 bases, and 7 bases lay in between. This chain's CDR3 is CASSKEPNEKLFF. CDR3 nucleotide sequence: TGTGCCAGCAGCAAGGAGCCTAATGAAAAACTGTTTTTT.

The chain uses TRBV5-4 and TRBJ2-5, with 9 bases matching TRBD1. The CDR3 totals 15 residues. Trimming cost V 0 bases and J 1 base; bases outside gene matches: 1. Germline V lookup: CDR1 SGHNT, CDR2 YYREEE (reference sequence). The CDR3 loop reads CASSLGQGVQETQYF. The CDR3, as DNA: TGTGCCAGCAGCTTGGGACAGGGGGTCCAAGAGACCCAGTACTTC.

CDR3 sequence (DNA): TGTGCCATCAGTGAGTCCGCGGTGGGCACAGATACGCAGTATTTT. Protein sequence: CAISESAVGTDTQYF. The genes are TRBV10-3 and TRBJ2-3; no clear D. Per germline, CDR1 ENHRY and CDR2 SYGVKD. The CDR3 contains 15 residues. V was shortened by 0 bases and J by 1 base, with 8 bases between the two germline ends.

The rearrangement joins TRBV5-5 to TRBJ1-5; D gene ambiguous. In germline, CDR1 is SGHKS, CDR2 YYEKEE (reference sequence). V gave up 0 bases and J gave up 2 bases, with 12 bases separating them. The CDR3 spans 16 residues. CDR3: CASSLESPAGNQPQHF. CDR3 nucleotides: TGTGCCAGCAGCTTGGAATCGCCCGCGGGCAATCAGCCCCAGCATTTT.

This clone was detected once. The rearrangement uses TRBV7-8 and TRBJ1-4, with a possible D match to TRBD1 (6 bases). Trimming left V 0 bases short and J 6 bases short, with 17 bases between. This CDR3 spans 17 amino acids. From germline, CDR1 is SGHVS and CDR2 FQNEAQ. CDR3 loop: CASSLAGRARGHEKLFF. CDR3 sequence (DNA): TGTGCCAGCAGCTTAGCCGGGCGGGCCAGGGGCCATGAAAAACTGTTTTTT.

This clone is classed as medium-sized. Additional DNA sequences in this sample encode the identical CDR3. The V and J genes are TRBV6-5 and TRBJ2-1; the D is unclear. The germline gives CDR1 MNHEY, CDR2 SVGAGI. Between the trimmed V and J ends, which lost 2 bases and 0 bases, there was a span of 11 bases. The CDR3 spans 16 residues. As DNA, the CDR3 is TGTGCCAGCAGTTACCGACGTCCCTCCTCCTACAATGAGCAGTTCTTC. It is translated as CASSYRRPSSYNEQFF.